The clone carrying this TCR beta chain came up a few times. What it recognizes is unknown. Trimming shortened V by 6 bases and J by 0 bases, and 11 bases separated the two germline ends. The length of the CDR3 is 14 residues. The data were obtained in a study of T-cell memory formation after mild COVID-19. Study-wide background: TCR clusters were mostly confined to one donor each. The study, taken as a whole, reports: Clones that contracted from day 15 to 85 had balanced CD4/CD8; later expanders were CD4+ biased. Pre-infection memory showed some responding clones, and this suggested that cross-reactive memory joined.

TCR alpha and TCR beta cDNA libraries carrying sample barcodes and UMIs were produced by 5'RACE using constant-segment primers. TCRdb itself ran the 5' RACE reads through MiXCR, one entry per CDR3 protein. The sample includes hundreds of thousands of distinct CDR3 sequences, about 20% seen only once; the top ten take roughly a fifth. This chain connects TRBV12-3 or TRBV12-4 to TRBJ1-1; TRBD1 is a possible D gene (6 bases). The source material was PBMCs or a T cell subset sorted from them (not recorded which). This sequence was found in a man between 18 and 35 years old who had mild COVID-19 (a few samples of this study predate the infection). Cell type and time point are not known. The CDR3 DNA reads as TGTGCCAGCAGAGAGGGGGAGATGAACACTGAAGCTTTCTTT. Translating gives CASREGEMNTEAFF.